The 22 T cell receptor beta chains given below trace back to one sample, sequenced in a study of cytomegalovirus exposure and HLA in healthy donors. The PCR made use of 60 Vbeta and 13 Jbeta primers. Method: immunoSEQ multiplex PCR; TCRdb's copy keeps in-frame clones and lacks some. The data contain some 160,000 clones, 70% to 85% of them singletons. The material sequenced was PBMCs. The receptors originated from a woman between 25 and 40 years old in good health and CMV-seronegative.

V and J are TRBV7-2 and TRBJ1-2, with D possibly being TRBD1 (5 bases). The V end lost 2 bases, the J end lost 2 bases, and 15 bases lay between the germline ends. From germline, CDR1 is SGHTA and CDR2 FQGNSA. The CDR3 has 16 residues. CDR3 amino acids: CASSLSGDARNYGYTF. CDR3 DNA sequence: TGTGCCAGCAGCTTATCGGGGGACGCAAGAAACTATGGCTACACCTTC.

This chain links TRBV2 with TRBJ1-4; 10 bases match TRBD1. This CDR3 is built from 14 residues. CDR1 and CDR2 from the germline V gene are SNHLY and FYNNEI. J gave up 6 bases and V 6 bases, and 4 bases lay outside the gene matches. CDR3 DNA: TGTGCCAGCAGCCCCGGGACAGGGGATGAAAAACTGTTTTTT. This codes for CASSPGTGDEKLFF.

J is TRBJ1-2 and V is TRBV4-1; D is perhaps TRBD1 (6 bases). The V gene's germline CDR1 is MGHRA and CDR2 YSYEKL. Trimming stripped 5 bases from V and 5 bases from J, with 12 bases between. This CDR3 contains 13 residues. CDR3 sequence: CASSIQGTYGYTF. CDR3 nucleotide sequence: TGCGCCAGCAGCATACAGGGAACATATGGCTACACCTTC.

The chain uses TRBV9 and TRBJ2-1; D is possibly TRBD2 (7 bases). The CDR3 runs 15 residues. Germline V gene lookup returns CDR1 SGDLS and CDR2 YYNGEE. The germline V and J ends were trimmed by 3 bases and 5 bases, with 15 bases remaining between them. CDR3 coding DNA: TGTGCCAGCAGCGCTACGGGGGGCCCAAACAATGAGCAGTTCTTC. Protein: CASSATGGPNNEQFF.

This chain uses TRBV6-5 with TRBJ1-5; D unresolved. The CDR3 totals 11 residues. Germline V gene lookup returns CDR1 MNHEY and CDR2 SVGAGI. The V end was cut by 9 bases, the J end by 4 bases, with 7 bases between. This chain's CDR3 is CARGGNQPQHF. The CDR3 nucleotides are TGTGCCAGAGGAGGAAATCAGCCCCAGCATTTT.

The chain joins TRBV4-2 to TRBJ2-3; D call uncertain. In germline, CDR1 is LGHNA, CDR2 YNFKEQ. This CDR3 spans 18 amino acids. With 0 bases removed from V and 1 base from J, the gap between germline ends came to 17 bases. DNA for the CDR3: TGTGCCAGCAGCCAAGAACGAGGCTCTCCTGGCCGCACAGATACGCAGTATTTT. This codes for CASSQERGSPGRTDTQYF.

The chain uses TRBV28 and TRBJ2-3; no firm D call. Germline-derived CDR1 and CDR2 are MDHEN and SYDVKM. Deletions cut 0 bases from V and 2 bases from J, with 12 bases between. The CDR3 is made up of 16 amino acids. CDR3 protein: CASSLWIHPVTDTQYF. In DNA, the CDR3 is TGTGCCAGCAGTTTATGGATCCACCCAGTCACAGATACGCAGTATTTT.

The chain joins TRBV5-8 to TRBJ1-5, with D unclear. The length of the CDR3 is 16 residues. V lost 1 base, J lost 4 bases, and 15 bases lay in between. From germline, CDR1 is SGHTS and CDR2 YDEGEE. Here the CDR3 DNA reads TGTGCCAGCAGCTTGTTTCGGAGATCGGATAATCAGCCCCAGCATTTT. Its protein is CASSLFRRSDNQPQHF.

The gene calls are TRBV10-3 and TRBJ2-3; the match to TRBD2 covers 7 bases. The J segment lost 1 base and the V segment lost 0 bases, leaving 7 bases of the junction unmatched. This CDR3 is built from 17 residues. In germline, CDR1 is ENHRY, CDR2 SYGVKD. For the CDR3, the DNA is TGTGCCATCAGTGAGTCCACGGGGGGTGGGGGCACAGATACGCAGTATTTT. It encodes CAISESTGGGGTDTQYF.

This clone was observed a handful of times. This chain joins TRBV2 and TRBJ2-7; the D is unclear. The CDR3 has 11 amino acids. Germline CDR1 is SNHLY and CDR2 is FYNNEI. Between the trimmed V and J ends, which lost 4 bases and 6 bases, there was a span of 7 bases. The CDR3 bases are TGTGCCAGCAGTGTAGTCTCCGAGCAGTACTTC. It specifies CASSVVSEQYF.

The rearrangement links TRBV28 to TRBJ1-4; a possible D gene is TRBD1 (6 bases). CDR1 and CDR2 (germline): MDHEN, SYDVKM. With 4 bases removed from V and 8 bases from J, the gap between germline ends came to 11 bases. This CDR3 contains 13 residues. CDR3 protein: CASSSAGAEKLFF. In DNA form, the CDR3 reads TGTGCCAGCAGTTCGGCAGGGGCCGAAAAACTGTTTTTT.

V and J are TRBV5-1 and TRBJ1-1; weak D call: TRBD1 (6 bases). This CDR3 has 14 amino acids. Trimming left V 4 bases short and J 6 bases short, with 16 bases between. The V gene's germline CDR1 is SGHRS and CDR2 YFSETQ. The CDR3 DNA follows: TGCGCCAGCAGCGCGGGGGGGGCAGGCGCTGAAGCTTTCTTT. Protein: CASSAGGAGAEAFF.

The CDR3 nucleotides are TGTGCCAGTAGTCCCCAATGGGGACAGACGGACACTGAAGCTTTCTTT. Encoded protein: CASSPQWGQTDTEAFF. The chain uses TRBV19 and TRBJ1-1; 7 bases map to TRBD1. V was pared by 5 bases and J by 3 bases, with 12 bases of the junction left unmatched. Germline V lookup: CDR1 LNHDA, CDR2 SQIVND (reference sequence). This CDR3 has 16 amino acids.

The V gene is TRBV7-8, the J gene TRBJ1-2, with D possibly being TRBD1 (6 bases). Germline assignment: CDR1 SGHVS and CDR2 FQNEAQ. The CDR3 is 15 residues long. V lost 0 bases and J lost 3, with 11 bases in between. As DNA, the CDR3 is TGTGCCAGCAGCTTAGCGTCGGCAGGGGACTATGGCTACACCTTC. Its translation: CASSLASAGDYGYTF.

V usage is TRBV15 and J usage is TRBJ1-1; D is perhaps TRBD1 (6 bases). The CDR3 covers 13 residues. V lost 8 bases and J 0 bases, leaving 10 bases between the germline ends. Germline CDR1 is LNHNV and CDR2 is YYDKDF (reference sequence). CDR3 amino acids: CATETGMNTEAFF. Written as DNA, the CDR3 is TGTGCCACCGAAACAGGGATGAACACTGAAGCTTTCTTT.

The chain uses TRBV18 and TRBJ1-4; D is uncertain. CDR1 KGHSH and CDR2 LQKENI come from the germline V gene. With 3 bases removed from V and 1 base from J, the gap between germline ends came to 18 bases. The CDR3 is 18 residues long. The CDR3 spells CASSPLQTRIGTNEKLFF. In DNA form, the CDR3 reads TGTGCCAGCTCACCCCTTCAAACTAGGATAGGAACTAATGAAAAACTGTTTTTT.

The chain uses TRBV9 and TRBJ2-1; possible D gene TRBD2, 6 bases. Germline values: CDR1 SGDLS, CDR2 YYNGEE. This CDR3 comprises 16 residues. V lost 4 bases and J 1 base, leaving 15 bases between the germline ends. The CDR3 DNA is TGTGCCAGCAGCCCCCGTAGCGGAAGATCCTACAATGAGCAGTTCTTC. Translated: CASSPRSGRSYNEQFF.

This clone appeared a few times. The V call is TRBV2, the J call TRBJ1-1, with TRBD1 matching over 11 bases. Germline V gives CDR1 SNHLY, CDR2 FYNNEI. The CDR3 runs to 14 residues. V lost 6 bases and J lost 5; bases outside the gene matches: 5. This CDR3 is CASRGTGGWTEAFF. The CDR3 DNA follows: TGTGCCAGCAGAGGGACAGGGGGGTGGACTGAAGCTTTCTTT.

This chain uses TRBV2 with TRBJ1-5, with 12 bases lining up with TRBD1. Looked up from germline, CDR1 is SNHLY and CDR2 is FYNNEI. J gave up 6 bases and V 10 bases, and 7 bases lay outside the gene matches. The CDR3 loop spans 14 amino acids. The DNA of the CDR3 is TGTGCCACCGCGAGGGGACAGGGGGCTCAGCCCCAGCATTTT. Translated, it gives CATARGQGAQPQHF.

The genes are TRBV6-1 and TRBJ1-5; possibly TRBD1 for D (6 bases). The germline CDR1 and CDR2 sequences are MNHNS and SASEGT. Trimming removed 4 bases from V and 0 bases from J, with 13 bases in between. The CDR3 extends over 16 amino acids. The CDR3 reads CASSALQGYSNQPQHF. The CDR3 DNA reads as TGTGCCAGCAGTGCCTTACAGGGTTATAGCAATCAGCCCCAGCATTTT.

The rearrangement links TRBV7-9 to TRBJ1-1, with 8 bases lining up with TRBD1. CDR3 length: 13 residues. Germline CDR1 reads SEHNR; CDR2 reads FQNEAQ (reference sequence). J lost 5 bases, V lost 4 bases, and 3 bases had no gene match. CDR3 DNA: TGTGCCAGCAGCTGGACAGGGTCTACTGAAGCTTTCTTT. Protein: CASSWTGSTEAFF.

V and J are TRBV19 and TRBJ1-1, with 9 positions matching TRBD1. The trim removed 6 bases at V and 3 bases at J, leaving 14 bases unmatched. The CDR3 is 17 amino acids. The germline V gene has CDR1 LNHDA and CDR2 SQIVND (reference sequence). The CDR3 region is CASSSGQGNSGDTEAFF. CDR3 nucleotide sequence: TGTGCCAGTAGCTCGGGACAGGGAAACTCTGGTGACACTGAAGCTTTCTTT.